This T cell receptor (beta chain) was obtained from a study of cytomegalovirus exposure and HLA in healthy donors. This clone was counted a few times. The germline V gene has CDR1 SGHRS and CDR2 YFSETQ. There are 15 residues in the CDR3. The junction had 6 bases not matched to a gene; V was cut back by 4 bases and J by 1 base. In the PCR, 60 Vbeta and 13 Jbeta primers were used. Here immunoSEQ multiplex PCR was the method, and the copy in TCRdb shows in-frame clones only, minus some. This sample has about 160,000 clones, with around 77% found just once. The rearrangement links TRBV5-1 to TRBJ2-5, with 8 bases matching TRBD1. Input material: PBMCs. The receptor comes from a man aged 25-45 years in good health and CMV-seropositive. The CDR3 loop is CASSLLTGGQETQYF. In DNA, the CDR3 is TGCGCCAGCAGCCTACTAACAGGGGGCCAAGAGACCCAGTACTTC.